The 32 T cell receptor beta chains in this list originate from one sample, sequenced in a study of blood T cell repertoires in COVID-19. Generated by immunoSEQ multiplex PCR, the TCRdb table keeps only in-frame clones and is missing some. The data hold about 140,000 clones, with around four fifths observed a single time. What was sequenced was peripheral blood. All receptors come from a human donor in a cohort sampled during active COVID-19.

The chain employs TRBV27 and TRBJ2-5, with D tentatively TRBD1 (6 bases). Trimming took off 2 bases at V and 5 bases at J, with 15 bases between the two ends. The CDR3 runs 15 residues. CDR1 and CDR2 (germline): MNHEY, SMNVEV (reference sequence). The CDR3 sequence is CASSLGRGPWETQYF. CDR3 DNA sequence: TGTGCCAGCAGTTTAGGCAGGGGACCATGGGAGACCCAGTACTTC.

This clone has just one count. The chain uses TRBV5-1 and TRBJ2-2; no definite D call. Germline V CDR1 and CDR2: SGHRS, YFSETQ. V was shortened by 1 base and J by 1 base, with 5 bases between the two germline ends. CDR3 length: 14 residues. CDR3 amino acids: CASSLQENTGELFF. In nucleotides, the CDR3 is TGCGCCAGCAGCTTGCAGGAGAACACCGGGGAGCTGTTTTTT.

V and J are TRBV28 and TRBJ1-1, with D hard to call. The CDR3 runs to 15 residues. In germline, CDR1 is MDHEN, CDR2 SYDVKM. V lost 8 bases, J lost 3 bases, and 19 bases lay in between. CDR3 protein: CASGLQVGDDTEAFF. In nucleotides, the CDR3 is TGTGCCAGCGGCTTGCAGGTGGGTGATGACACTGAAGCTTTCTTT.

This rearrangement joins TRBV18 to TRBJ1-1; D perhaps matches TRBD1 (5 bases). The CDR3 runs to 16 residues. Trimming took off 1 base at V and 0 bases at J, with 12 bases between the two ends. CDR1 and CDR2 from the germline V gene are KGHSH and LQKENI. The CDR3 bases are TGTGCCAGCTCACCACAACACGGACAAATGAACACTGAAGCTTTCTTT. Its protein is CASSPQHGQMNTEAFF.

This rearrangement joins TRBV18 to TRBJ2-5; the D gene is possibly TRBD2 (5 bases). The CDR3 consists of 14 residues. Trimming left V 6 bases short and J 5 bases short, with 16 bases between. CDR1 KGHSH and CDR2 LQKENI come from the germline V gene. CDR3 residues: CASSPRAAVETQYF. The CDR3 DNA reads as TGTGCCAGCTCCCCGCGGGCCGCGGTTGAGACCCAGTACTTC.

The chain links TRBV5-1 to TRBJ2-7, with 8 bases lining up with TRBD1. V was pared by 3 bases and J by 0 bases, with 8 bases of the junction left unmatched. CDR3 length: 16 residues. Germline assignment: CDR1 SGHRS and CDR2 YFSETQ. The CDR3 sequence is CASSYPTGEFSYEQYF. DNA for the CDR3: TGCGCCAGCAGCTATCCGACAGGGGAATTCTCCTACGAGCAGTACTTC.

CDR3 protein: CASSIGTSGTYEQYF. DNA for the CDR3: TGTGCCAGCAGCATTGGGACTAGCGGGACCTACGAGCAGTACTTC. This sequence joins TRBV11-2 and TRBJ2-7, with TRBD2 matching over 13 bases. The CDR3 has 15 amino acids. V was clipped by 5 bases and J by 2 bases; unmatched bases: 3. The germline V gene encodes CDR1 SGHAT and CDR2 FQNNGV.

This chain connects TRBV18 to TRBJ2-7, with 10 bases aligning to TRBD2. The CDR3 covers 18 residues. After removal of 1 base from V and 3 bases from J, the junction contained 12 bases not matched to a gene. The V gene's germline CDR1 is KGHSH and CDR2 LQKENI. CDR3 residues: CASSPRMAIVAGGYEQYF. CDR3 coding DNA: TGTGCCAGCTCACCACGGATGGCTATAGTAGCGGGAGGCTACGAGCAGTACTTC.

The chain recombines TRBV7-2 with TRBJ1-2; a possible D gene is TRBD1 (6 bases). This CDR3 has 13 residues. CDR1 and CDR2 (germline): SGHTA, FQGNSA. Trimming removed 4 bases from V and 4 bases from J, with 10 bases in between. Here the CDR3 DNA reads TGTGCCAGCAGCTCAGCCAGGGGCTATGGCTACACCTTC. This codes for CASSSARGYGYTF.

This clone was found a few times. The genes are TRBV5-5 and TRBJ1-6; D remains unclear. The germline gives CDR1 SGHKS, CDR2 YYEKEE (reference sequence). Deletions cut 5 bases from V and 10 bases from J, with 16 bases between. The CDR3 contains 14 residues. The CDR3 DNA reads as TGTGCCAGCAGATCTAAGGTGGGAGGCTCACCCCTCCACTTT. Its translation: CASRSKVGGSPLHF.

For this clone: The sample contains more than one DNA sequence encoding this CDR3. The chain recombines TRBV7-2 with TRBJ1-6; D unresolved. There are 14 residues in the CDR3. The germline V and J ends were trimmed by 1 base and 4 bases, with 5 bases remaining between them. The germline V gene has CDR1 SGHTA and CDR2 FQGNSA. CDR3 protein: CASSLDGYNSPLHF. Here the CDR3 DNA reads TGTGCCAGCAGCTTAGACGGTTATAATTCACCCCTCCACTTT.

The chain combines TRBV6-6 with TRBJ2-2, with D possibly being TRBD2 (6 bases). This CDR3 contains 14 residues. Germline assignment: CDR1 MNHNY and CDR2 SVGAGI (reference sequence). The V end was cut by 8 bases, the J end by 3 bases, with 13 bases between. As DNA, the CDR3 is TGTGCCAGCCTTGGGGGAGGCTACACCGGGGAGCTGTTTTTT. As protein: CASLGGGYTGELFF.

This chain links TRBV5-3 with TRBJ2-2, with 15 bases that match TRBD2. TRBV5-3 is noted as an ORF with a role that remains uncertain. V was pared by 4 bases and J by 7 bases, with 8 bases of the junction left unmatched. CDR3 length equals 17 residues. This CDR3 reads CARSLGTSGRNVGELFF. CDR3 sequence (DNA): TGTGCCAGAAGCCTAGGGACTAGCGGGAGGAATGTCGGGGAGCTGTTTTTT.

Regarding this clone: The junction departs from germline at one end; a sequencing error may be responsible. The V gene is TRBV11-2, the J gene TRBJ2-1; 9 bases fit TRBD2. The germline V gene encodes CDR1 SGHAT and CDR2 FQNNGV. The CDR3 loop spans 11 amino acids. Here the CDR3 DNA reads TGTGCCAGCAGCGCCGGACTAGCGTGCATCTTC. As protein: CASSAGLACIF.

The CDR3 protein is CASSRTSGSYEQYF. CDR3 in DNA: TGTGCCAGCAGTCGGACTAGCGGGAGCTACGAGCAGTACTTC. V is TRBV5-4 and J is TRBJ2-7; 13 bases fit TRBD2. CDR3 length: 14 amino acids. V was pared by 5 bases and J by 3 bases, with 2 bases of the junction left unmatched. The V gene's germline CDR1 is SGHNT and CDR2 YYREEE (reference sequence).

This clone has more than one count but fewer than ten. This rearrangement joins TRBV3-1 (or the pseudogene TRBV3-2) to TRBJ1-5, with no clear D. The length of the CDR3 is 13 residues. V was pared by 3 bases and J by 9 bases, with 12 bases between. Germline V CDR1 and CDR2: LGHDT, YNNKEL (reference sequence). CDR3 in amino acids: CASSQGVPTPQHF. The CDR3 DNA reads TGTGCCAGCAGCCAGGGAGTCCCCACGCCCCAGCATTTT.

The chain joins TRBV2 to TRBJ1-5, with a tentative D call TRBD1 (5 bases). Trimming took off 6 bases at V and 4 bases at J, with 10 bases between the two ends. This CDR3 comprises 13 residues. Germline loops: CDR1 SNHLY, CDR2 FYNNEI. The CDR3 nucleotides read TGTGCCAGCAGGTTGACAGTGAATCAGCCCCAGCATTTT. It translates to CASRLTVNQPQHF.

The gene calls are TRBV7-9 and TRBJ2-7, with 8 positions matching TRBD1. From germline, CDR1 is SEHNR and CDR2 FQNEAQ (reference sequence). With V trimmed by 5 bases and J by 5 bases, 8 bases remained unmatched. The CDR3 has 14 residues. CDR3 in amino acids: CASSLRTGRDEQYF. CDR3 coding DNA: TGTGCCAGCAGCCTCCGGACAGGGCGGGACGAGCAGTACTTC.

The chain uses TRBV7-3 and TRBJ2-1; 12 bases match TRBD2. This CDR3 has 19 amino acids. The J segment lost 0 bases and the V segment lost 1 base, leaving 7 bases of the junction unmatched. The germline CDR1 and CDR2 sequences are SGHTA and FQGTGA. CDR3 residues: CASSLNRLAGGDSYNEQFF. For the CDR3, the DNA is TGTGCCAGCAGCTTAAATCGGCTAGCGGGAGGGGACTCCTACAATGAGCAGTTCTTC. Full variable domain (rest looked up from reference TRBV7-3 and TRBJ2-1): GAGVSQTPSNKVTEKGKYVELRCDPISGHTALYWYRQSLGQGPEFLIYFQGTGAADDSGLPNDRFFAVRPEGSVSTLKIQRTERGDSAVYLCASSLNRLAGGDSYNEQFFGPGTRLTVL.

The chain employs TRBV3-1 (or the pseudogene TRBV3-2) and TRBJ2-2; TRBD1 might be the D (6 bases). The CDR3 totals 14 residues. From germline, CDR1 is LGHDT and CDR2 YNNKEL (reference sequence). The ends were cut back, 5 bases at V and 5 bases at J, with 12 bases in the middle. The CDR3 nucleotides are TGTGCCAGCAGCGCCCGGACAGTTACCGGGGAGCTGTTTTTT. It encodes CASSARTVTGELFF.

The sample holds one count of this clone. V and J are TRBV12-3 or TRBV12-4 and TRBJ1-1, with 8 bases that match TRBD1. V dropped 3 bases and J dropped 5; count of bases not matched to a gene: 2. The CDR3 runs to 13 residues. The CDR3 is CASSFQGATEAFF. The CDR3 DNA follows: TGTGCCAGCAGTTTCCAGGGGGCGACTGAAGCTTTCTTT.

J is TRBJ1-6 and V is TRBV7-3; TRBD1 might be the D (6 bases). Per the germline V gene, CDR1 is SGHTA and CDR2 is FQGTGA. The CDR3 is 14 amino acids. With 2 bases removed from V and 7 bases from J, the gap between germline ends came to 9 bases. CDR3: CASSLSGVNSPLHF. The CDR3, as DNA: TGTGCCAGCAGCTTATCAGGGGTAAATTCACCCCTCCACTTT. The whole variable domain, remainder taken from reference TRBV7-3 and TRBJ1-6, is GAGVSQTPSNKVTEKGKYVELRCDPISGHTALYWYRQSLGQGPEFLIYFQGTGAADDSGLPNDRFFAVRPEGSVSTLKIQRTERGDSAVYLCASSLSGVNSPLHFGNGTRLTVT.

The chain employs TRBV19 and TRBJ1-1, with 9 positions matching TRBD1. The germline CDR1 and CDR2 sequences are LNHDA and SQIVND (reference sequence). The CDR3 extends over 15 amino acids. The V segment lost 5 bases and the J segment 1 base; nucleotides outside the gene matches: 5. CDR3 sequence: CASSFADRGNTEAFF. Written as DNA, the CDR3 is TGTGCCAGTAGTTTTGCGGACAGGGGGAACACTGAAGCTTTCTTT.

The chain is built from TRBV28 and TRBJ2-5; 8 bases are shared with TRBD2. This CDR3 has 16 residues. Germline CDR1 is MDHEN and CDR2 is SYDVKM. The V gene end was trimmed by 2 bases and the J gene end by 1 base; junction bases not matched to a gene: 6. The CDR3 bases are TGTGCCAGCAGTTTAACCCGGGGGGGGTTCCAAGAGACCCAGTACTTC. This codes for CASSLTRGGFQETQYF.

This CDR3 reads CASSIWGRGGSYNEQFF. The CDR3 region has the DNA TGTGCCAGTAGTATATGGGGGAGGGGTGGGTCCTACAATGAGCAGTTCTTC. The chain uses TRBV19 and TRBJ2-1; 7 bases match TRBD2. Trimming removed 2 bases from V and 1 base from J; junction bases left unmatched: 8. CDR3 length: 17 amino acids. Germline V gene sequence: CDR1 LNHDA, CDR2 SQIVND (reference sequence).

This clone was seen once. The J gene is TRBJ2-3, the V gene TRBV28; 9 bases are shared with TRBD2. The CDR3 is 16 amino acids. The germline V gene has CDR1 MDHEN and CDR2 SYDVKM. Trimming took 3 bases from V and 2 from J; bases not matched to a gene: 6. The CDR3, as DNA: TGTGCCAGCAGTTTTCGACTAGCGGAACCCACAGATACGCAGTATTTT. Protein: CASSFRLAEPTDTQYF.

The genes are TRBV5-1 and TRBJ2-2; D possibly corresponds to TRBD2 (6 bases). The CDR3 length is 13 residues. The germline CDR1 and CDR2 sequences are SGHRS and YFSETQ. The V end was cut by 9 bases, the J end by 4 bases, with 13 bases between. The CDR3 loop is CAIRLGGTGELFF. CDR3 coding DNA: TGCGCCATCCGACTCGGGGGCACCGGGGAGCTGTTTTTT.

The V call is TRBV3-1 (or the pseudogene TRBV3-2), the J call TRBJ2-7; 8 bases agree with TRBD1. The CDR3 runs 14 residues. Germline V gene lookup returns CDR1 LGHDT and CDR2 YNNKEL (reference sequence). The trim removed 3 bases at V and 3 bases at J, leaving 4 bases unmatched. The CDR3 DNA reads TGTGCCAGCAGCCAGGTCACAGGGGGCTACGAGCAGTACTTC. It encodes CASSQVTGGYEQYF.

The V call is TRBV7-3, the J call TRBJ2-3; D unclear. The V gene's germline CDR1 is SGHTA and CDR2 FQGTGA. The CDR3 extends over 12 amino acids. Trimming stripped 5 bases from V and 0 bases from J, with 3 bases between. The CDR3 bases are TGTGCCAGCAGCCTCAGCACAGATACGCAGTATTTT. Translating gives CASSLSTDTQYF.

This chain uses TRBV18 with TRBJ2-3; tentative D call: TRBD1 (5 bases). CDR1 is KGHSH, CDR2 LQKENI, per germline. This CDR3 spans 15 amino acids. The V end lost 3 bases, the J end lost 0 bases, and 10 bases lay between the germline ends. The CDR3 protein is CASSPGPGSTDTQYF. In nucleotides, the CDR3 is TGTGCCAGCTCACCCGGGCCAGGGAGCACAGATACGCAGTATTTT.

This chain links TRBV11-1 with TRBJ2-1, with D perhaps TRBD2 (5 bases). Germline CDR1 SGHAT, CDR2 FQDESV (reference sequence). CDR3 size: 16 residues. The germline V and J ends were trimmed by 3 bases and 7 bases, with 19 bases remaining between them. The CDR3 DNA is TGTGCCAGCAGCTTGGATCTAGCCCCTGTGGGGAATGAGCAGTTCTTC. It yields the protein CASSLDLAPVGNEQFF.

The genes are TRBV19 and TRBJ1-5; no clear D. The CDR3 runs to 15 residues. From germline, CDR1 is LNHDA and CDR2 SQIVND (reference sequence). V was pared by 3 bases and J by 5 bases, with 14 bases between. The CDR3 here is CASSITSGSYQPQHF. DNA for the CDR3: TGTGCCAGTAGTATTACATCGGGGTCCTATCAGCCCCAGCATTTT. Combining the CDR3 with reference TRBV19 and TRBJ1-5 gives the whole variable domain DGGITQSPKYLFRKEGQNVTLSCEQNLNHDAMYWYRQDPGQGLRLIYYSQIVNDFQKGDIAEGYSVSREKKESFPLTVTSAQKNPTAFYLCASSITSGSYQPQHFGDGTRLSIL.